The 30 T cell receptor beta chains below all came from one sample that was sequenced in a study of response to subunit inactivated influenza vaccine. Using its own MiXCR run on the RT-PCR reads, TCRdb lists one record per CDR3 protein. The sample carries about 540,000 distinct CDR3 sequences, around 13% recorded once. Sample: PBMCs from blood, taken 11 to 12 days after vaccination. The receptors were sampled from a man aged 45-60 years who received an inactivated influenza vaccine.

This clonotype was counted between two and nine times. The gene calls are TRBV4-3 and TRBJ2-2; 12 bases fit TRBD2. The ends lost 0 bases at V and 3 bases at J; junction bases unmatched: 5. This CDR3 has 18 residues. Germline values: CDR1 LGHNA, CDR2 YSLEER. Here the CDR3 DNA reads TGCGCCAGCAGCCAAGATACCGGACTAGCGGGGTACACCGGGGAGCTGTTTTTT. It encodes CASSQDTGLAGYTGELFF.

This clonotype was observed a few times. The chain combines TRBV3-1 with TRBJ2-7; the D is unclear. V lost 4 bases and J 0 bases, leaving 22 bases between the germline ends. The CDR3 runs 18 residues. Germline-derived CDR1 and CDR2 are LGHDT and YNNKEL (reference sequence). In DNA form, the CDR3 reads TGTGCCAGCAGCCCCTTTGTGGCGATTCGAAAAAGCTCCTACGAGCAGTACTTC. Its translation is CASSPFVAIRKSSYEQYF.

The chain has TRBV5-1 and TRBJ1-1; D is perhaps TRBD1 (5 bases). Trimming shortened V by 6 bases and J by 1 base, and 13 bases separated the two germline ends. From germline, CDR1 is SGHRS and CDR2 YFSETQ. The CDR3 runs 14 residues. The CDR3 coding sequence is TGCGCCAGCACCCCTGCGGACACGAACACTGAAGCTTTCTTT. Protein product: CASTPADTNTEAFF.

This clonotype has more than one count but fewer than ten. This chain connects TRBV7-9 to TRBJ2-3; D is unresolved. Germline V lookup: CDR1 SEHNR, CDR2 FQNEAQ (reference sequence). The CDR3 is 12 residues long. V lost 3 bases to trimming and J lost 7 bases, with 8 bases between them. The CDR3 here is CASSFRQNTQYF. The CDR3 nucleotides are TGTGCCAGCAGCTTCAGGCAAAATACGCAGTATTTT.

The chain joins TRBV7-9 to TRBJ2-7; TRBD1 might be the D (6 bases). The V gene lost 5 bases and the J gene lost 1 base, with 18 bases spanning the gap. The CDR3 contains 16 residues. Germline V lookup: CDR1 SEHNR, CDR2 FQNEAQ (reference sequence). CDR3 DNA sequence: TGTGCCAGCAGCCAAGCCGGGACACCCGCATCCTACGAGCAGTACTTC. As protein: CASSQAGTPASYEQYF.

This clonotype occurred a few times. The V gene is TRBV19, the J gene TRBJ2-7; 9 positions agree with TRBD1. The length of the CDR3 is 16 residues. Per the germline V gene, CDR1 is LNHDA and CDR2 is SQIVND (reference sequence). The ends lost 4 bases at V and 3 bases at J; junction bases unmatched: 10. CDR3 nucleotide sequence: TGTGCCAGTAGTAAGCCCGGGACAGGGTTTGGCTACGAGCAGTACTTC. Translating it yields CASSKPGTGFGYEQYF. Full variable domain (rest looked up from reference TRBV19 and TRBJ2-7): DGGITQSPKYLFRKEGQNVTLSCEQNLNHDAMYWYRQDPGQGLRLIYYSQIVNDFQKGDIAEGYSVSREKKESFPLTVTSAQKNPTAFYLCASSKPGTGFGYEQYFGPGTRLTVT.

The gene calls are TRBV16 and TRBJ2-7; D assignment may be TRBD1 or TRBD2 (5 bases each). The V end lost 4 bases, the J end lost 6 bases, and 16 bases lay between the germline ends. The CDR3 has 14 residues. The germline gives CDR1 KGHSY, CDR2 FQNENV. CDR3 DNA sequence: TGTGCCAGCAGCCGGGACCCCGGTTCCCTCGAGCAGTACTTC. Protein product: CASSRDPGSLEQYF. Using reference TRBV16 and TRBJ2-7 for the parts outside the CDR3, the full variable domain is GEEVAQTPKHLVRGEGQKAKLYCAPIKGHSYVFWYQQVLKNEFKFLISFQNENVFDETGMPKERFSAKCLPNSPCSLEIQATKLEDSAVYFCASSRDPGSLEQYFGPGTRLTVT.

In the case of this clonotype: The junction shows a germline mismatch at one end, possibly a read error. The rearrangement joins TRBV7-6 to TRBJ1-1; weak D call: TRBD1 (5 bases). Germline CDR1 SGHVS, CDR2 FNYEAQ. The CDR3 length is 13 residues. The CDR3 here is CASILSAGIEAFF. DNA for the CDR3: TGTGCCAGCATCTTATCCGCAGGGATTGAAGCTTTCTTT. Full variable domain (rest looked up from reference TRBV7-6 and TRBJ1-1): GAGVSQSPRYKVTKRGQDVALRCDPISGHVSLYWYRQALGQGPEFLTYFNYEAQQDKSGLPNDRFSAERPEGSISTLTIQRTEQRDSAMYRCASILSAGIEAFFGQGTRLTVV.

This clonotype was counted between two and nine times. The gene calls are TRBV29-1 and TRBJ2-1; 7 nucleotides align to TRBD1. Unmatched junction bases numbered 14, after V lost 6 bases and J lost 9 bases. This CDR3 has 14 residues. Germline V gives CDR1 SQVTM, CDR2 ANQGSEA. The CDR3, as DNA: TGCAGCGTCCAGACAGGGAGAGCCTACGGTGAGCAGTTCTTC. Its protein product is CSVQTGRAYGEQFF.

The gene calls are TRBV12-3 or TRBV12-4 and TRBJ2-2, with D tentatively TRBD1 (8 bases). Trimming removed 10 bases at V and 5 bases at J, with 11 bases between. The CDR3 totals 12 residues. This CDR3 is CANRGGTGELFF. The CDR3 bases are TGTGCCAACAGGGGGGGAACCGGGGAGCTGTTTTTT.

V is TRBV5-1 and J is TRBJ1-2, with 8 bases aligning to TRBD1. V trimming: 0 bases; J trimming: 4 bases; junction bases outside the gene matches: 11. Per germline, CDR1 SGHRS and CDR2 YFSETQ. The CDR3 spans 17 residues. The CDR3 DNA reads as TGCGCCAGCAGCTTGGGGATGGGGACAGGATTCCCCTATGGCTACACCTTC. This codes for CASSLGMGTGFPYGYTF.

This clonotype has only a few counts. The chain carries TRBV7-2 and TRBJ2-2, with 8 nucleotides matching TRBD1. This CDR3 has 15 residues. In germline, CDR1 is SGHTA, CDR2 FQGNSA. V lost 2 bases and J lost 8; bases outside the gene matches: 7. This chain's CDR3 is CASSLTYRGTGELFF. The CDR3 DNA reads TGTGCCAGCAGCTTAACATACAGGGGGACGGGGGAGCTGTTTTTT.

The CDR3 coding sequence is TGCAGTGCGGCCTATCGGGGGGGTGTATACAATGAGCAGTTCTTC. This translates into CSAAYRGGVYNEQFF. The V gene is TRBV20-1, the J gene TRBJ2-1; 8 nucleotides align to TRBD2. The CDR3 is 15 amino acids. From germline, CDR1 is DFQATT and CDR2 SNEGSKA (reference sequence). V trimming: 6 bases; J trimming: 4 bases; junction bases outside the gene matches: 11.

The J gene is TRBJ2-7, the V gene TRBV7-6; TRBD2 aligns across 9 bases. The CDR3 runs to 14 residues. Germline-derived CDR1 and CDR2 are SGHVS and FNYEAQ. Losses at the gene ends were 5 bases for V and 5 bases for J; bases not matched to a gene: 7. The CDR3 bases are TGTGCCAGCAGCCCCGGGGTAGCGGGAGACGAGCAGTACTTC. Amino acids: CASSPGVAGDEQYF.

The CDR3, as DNA: TGTGCCATCTCCGGGACAGGTGTATCGAAGCAGTACTTC. The encoded protein is CAISGTGVSKQYF. The chain recombines TRBV6-6 with TRBJ2-7; 8 nucleotides match TRBD1. This CDR3 is 13 amino acids long. J was trimmed by 8 bases and V by 10 bases; bases with no gene match: 13. The germline V gene encodes CDR1 MNHNY and CDR2 SVGAGI (reference sequence).

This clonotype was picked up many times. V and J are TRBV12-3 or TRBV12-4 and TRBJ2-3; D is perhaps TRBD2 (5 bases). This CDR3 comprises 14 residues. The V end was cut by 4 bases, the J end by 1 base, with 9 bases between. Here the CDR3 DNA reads TGTGCCAGCAGTTCGGAGGTTGGCACAGATACGCAGTATTTT. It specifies CASSSEVGTDTQYF.

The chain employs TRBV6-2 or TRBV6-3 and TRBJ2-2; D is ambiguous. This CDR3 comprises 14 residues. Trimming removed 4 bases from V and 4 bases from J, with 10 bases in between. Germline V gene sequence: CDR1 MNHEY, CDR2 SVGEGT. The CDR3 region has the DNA TGTGCCAGCAGTTTCCCCTCCCCCACCGGGGAGCTGTTTTTT. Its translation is CASSFPSPTGELFF.

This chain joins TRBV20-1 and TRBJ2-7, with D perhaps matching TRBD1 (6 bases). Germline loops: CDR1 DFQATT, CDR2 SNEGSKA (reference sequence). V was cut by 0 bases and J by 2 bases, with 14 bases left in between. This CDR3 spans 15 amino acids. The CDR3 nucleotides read TGCAGTGCTAGAGATCCGGGGACAAGTCCCTACGAGCAGTACTTC. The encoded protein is CSARDPGTSPYEQYF.

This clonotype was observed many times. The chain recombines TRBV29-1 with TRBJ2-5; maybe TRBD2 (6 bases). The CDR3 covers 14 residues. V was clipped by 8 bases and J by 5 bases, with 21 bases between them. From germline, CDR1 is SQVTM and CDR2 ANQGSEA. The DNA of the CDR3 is TGCAGCACCAACGGAGGAGGGGTGCGGGAGACCCAGTACTTC. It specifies CSTNGGGVRETQYF.

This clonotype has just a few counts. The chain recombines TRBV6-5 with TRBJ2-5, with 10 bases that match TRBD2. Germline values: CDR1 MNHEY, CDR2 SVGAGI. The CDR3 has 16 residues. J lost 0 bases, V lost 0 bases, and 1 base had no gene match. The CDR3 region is CASSYSGTSDQETQYF. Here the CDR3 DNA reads TGTGCCAGCAGTTACTCCGGGACTAGCGACCAAGAGACCCAGTACTTC.

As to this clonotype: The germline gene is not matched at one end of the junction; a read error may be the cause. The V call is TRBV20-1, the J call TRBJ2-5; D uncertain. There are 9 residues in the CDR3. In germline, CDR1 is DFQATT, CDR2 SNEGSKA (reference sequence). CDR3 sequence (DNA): TGCAGTGCTAGAGTAGGCAAATCGTTC. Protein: CSARVGKSF.

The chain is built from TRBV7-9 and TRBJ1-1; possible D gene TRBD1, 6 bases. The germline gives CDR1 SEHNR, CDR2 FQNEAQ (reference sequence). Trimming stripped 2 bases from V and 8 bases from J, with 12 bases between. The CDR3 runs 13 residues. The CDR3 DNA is TGTGCCAGCAGCTTAAGGGACAAGAAGGAAGCTTTCTTT. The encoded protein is CASSLRDKKEAFF.

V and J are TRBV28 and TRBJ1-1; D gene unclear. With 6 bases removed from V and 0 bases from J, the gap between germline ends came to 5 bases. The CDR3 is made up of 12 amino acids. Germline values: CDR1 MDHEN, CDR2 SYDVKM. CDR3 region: CASRDMNTEAFF. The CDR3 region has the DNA TGTGCCAGCAGGGATATGAACACTGAAGCTTTCTTT.

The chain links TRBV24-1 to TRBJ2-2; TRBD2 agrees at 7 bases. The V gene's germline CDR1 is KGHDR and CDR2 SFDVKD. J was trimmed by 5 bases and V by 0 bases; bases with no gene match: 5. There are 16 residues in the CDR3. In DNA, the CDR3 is TGTGCCACCAGTGATTTGGGTAGCGGGTCTACCGGGGAGCTGTTTTTT. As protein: CATSDLGSGSTGELFF.

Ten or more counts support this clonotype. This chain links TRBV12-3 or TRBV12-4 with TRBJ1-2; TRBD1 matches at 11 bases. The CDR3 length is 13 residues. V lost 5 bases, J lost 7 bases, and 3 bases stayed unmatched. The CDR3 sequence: CASSPGQGVGYTF. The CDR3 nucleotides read TGTGCCAGCAGTCCGGGACAGGGGGTTGGCTACACCTTC.

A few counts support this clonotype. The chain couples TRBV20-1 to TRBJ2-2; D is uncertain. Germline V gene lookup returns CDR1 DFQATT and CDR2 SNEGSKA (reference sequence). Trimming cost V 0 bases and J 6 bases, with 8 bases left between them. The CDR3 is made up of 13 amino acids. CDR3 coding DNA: TGCAGTGCTAGAGACGGCAGCGCCGGGGAGCTGTTTTTT. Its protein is CSARDGSAGELFF.

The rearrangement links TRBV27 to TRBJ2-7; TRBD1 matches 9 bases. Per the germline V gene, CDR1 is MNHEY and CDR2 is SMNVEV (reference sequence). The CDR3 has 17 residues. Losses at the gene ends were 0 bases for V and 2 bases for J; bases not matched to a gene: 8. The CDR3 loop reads CASSLSKSGTGTYEQYF. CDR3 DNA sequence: TGTGCCAGCAGTTTATCCAAGTCCGGGACAGGGACCTACGAGCAGTACTTC.

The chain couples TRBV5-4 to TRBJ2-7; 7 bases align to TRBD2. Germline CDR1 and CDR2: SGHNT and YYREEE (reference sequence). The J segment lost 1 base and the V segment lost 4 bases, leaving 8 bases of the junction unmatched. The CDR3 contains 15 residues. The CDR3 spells CASSLRGVKSYEQYF. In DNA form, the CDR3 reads TGTGCCAGCAGCCTCCGGGGGGTAAAGTCCTACGAGCAGTACTTC.

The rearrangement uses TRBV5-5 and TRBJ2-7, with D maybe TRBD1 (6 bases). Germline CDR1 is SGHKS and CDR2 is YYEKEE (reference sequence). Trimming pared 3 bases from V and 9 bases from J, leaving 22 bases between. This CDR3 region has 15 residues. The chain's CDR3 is CASSSSDSTFGVQYF. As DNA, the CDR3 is TGTGCCAGCAGCTCCTCGGACAGTACGTTCGGGGTGCAGTACTTC.

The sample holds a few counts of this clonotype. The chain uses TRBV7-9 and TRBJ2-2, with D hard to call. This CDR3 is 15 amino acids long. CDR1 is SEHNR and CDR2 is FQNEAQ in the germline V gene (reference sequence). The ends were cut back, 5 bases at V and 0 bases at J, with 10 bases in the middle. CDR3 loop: CASSPVYANTGELFF. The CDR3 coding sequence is TGTGCCAGCAGCCCGGTGTATGCGAACACCGGGGAGCTGTTTTTT. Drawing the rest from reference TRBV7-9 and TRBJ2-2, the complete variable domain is DTGVSQNPRHKITKRGQNVTFRCDPISEHNRLYWYRQTLGQGPEFLTYFQNEAQLEKSRLLSDRFSAERPKGSFSTLEIQRTEQGDSAMYLCASSPVYANTGELFFGEGSRLTVL.